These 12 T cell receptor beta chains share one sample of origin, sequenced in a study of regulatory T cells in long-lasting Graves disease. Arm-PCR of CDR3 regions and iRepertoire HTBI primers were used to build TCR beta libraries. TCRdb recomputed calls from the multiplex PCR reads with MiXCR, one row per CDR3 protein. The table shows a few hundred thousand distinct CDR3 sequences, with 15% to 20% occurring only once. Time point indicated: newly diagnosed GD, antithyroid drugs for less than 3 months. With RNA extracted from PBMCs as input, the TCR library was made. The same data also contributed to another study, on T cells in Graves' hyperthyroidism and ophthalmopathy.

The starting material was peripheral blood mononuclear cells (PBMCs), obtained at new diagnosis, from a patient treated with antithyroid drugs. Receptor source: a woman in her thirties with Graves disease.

CDR3 in amino acids: CASSLAPGDRGYTF. CDR3 bases: TGCGCCAGCAGCTTGGCTCCAGGGGATCGTGGCTACACCTTC. The chain has TRBV5-1 and TRBJ1-2; tentatively, D is TRBD1 (6 bases). The CDR3 has 14 amino acids. Trimming stripped 0 bases from V and 7 bases from J, with 13 bases between. Per germline, CDR1 SGHRS and CDR2 YFSETQ.

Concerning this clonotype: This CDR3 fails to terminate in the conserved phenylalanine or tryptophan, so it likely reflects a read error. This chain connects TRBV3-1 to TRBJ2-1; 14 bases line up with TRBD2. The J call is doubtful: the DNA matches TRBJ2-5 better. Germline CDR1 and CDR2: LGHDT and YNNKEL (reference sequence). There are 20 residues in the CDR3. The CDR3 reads CASSQGFWTSGGPGRETQYS. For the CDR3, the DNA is TGTGCCAGCAGCCAAGGCTTTTGGACTAGCGGGGGGCCGGGGAGAGAGACCCAGTACTCC.

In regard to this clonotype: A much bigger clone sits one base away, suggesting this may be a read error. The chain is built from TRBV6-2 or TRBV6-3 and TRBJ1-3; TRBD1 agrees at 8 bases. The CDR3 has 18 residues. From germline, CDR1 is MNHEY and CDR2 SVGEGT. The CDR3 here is CASSYSGQGAASGNIIYF. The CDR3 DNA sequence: TGTGCCAGCAGTTACTCAGGACAGGGTGCGGCCTCTGGAAACATCATATATTTT.

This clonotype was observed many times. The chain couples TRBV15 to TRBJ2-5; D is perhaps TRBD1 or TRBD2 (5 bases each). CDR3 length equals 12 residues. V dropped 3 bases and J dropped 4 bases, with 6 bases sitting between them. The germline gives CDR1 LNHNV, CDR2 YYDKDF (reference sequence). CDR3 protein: CATSSGGETQYF. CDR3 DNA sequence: TGTGCCACCAGCAGTGGGGGAGAGACCCAGTACTTC.

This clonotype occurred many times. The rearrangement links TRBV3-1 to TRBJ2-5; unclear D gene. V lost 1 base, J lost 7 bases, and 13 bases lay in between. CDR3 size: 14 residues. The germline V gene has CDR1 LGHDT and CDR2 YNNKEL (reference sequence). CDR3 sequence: CASSQVGQAGTQYF. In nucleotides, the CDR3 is TGTGCCAGCAGCCAAGTTGGGCAGGCTGGGACCCAGTACTTC.

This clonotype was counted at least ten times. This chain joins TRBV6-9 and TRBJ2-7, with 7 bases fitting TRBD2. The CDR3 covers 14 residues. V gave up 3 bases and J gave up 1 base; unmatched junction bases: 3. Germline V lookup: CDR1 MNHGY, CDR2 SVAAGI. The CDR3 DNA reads TGTGCCAGCAGTTACGCGGGGGAATCCTACGAGCAGTACTTC. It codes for CASSYAGESYEQYF.

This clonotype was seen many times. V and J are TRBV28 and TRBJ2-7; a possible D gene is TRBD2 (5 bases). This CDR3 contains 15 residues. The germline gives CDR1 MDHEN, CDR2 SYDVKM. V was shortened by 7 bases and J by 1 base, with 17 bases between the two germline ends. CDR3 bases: TGTGCCAGCACCCCGGGCAGTAGCGAGTCCTACGAGCAGTACTTC. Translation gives CASTPGSSESYEQYF.

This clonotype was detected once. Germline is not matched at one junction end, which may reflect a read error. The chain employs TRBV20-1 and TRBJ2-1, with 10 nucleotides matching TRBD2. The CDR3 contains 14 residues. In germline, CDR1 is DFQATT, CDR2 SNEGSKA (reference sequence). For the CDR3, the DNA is TGCAGTCCTAGCGGGGGAAGAGCCTACAATGAGCAGTTCTTC. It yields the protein CSPSGGRAYNEQFF.

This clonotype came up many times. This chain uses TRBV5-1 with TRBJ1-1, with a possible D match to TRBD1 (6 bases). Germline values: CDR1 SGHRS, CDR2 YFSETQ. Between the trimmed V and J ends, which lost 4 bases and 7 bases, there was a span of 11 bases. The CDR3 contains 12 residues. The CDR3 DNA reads TGCGCCAGCAGCACCTCAGGGGATGAAGCTTTCTTT. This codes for CASSTSGDEAFF.

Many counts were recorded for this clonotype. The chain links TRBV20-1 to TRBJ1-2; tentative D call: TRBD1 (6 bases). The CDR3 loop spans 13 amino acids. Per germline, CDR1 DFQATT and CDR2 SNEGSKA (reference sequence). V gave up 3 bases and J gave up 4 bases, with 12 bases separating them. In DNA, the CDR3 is TGCAGTGCTAGCACCGACAGGTCCTATGGCTACACCTTC. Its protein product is CSASTDRSYGYTF.

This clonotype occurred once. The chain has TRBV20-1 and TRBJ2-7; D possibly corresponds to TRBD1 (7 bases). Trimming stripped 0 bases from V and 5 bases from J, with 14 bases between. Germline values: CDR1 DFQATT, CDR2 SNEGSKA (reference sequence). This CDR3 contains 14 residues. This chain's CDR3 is CSAREVGRGDEQYF. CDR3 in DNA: TGCAGTGCTAGAGAAGTCGGCAGGGGGGACGAGCAGTACTTC.

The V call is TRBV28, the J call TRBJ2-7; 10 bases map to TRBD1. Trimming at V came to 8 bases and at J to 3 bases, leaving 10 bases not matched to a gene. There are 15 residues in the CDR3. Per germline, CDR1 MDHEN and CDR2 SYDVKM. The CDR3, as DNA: TGTGCCAGCCTAACCAGGGGGACAGGGGACTACGAGCAGTACTTC. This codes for CASLTRGTGDYEQYF.